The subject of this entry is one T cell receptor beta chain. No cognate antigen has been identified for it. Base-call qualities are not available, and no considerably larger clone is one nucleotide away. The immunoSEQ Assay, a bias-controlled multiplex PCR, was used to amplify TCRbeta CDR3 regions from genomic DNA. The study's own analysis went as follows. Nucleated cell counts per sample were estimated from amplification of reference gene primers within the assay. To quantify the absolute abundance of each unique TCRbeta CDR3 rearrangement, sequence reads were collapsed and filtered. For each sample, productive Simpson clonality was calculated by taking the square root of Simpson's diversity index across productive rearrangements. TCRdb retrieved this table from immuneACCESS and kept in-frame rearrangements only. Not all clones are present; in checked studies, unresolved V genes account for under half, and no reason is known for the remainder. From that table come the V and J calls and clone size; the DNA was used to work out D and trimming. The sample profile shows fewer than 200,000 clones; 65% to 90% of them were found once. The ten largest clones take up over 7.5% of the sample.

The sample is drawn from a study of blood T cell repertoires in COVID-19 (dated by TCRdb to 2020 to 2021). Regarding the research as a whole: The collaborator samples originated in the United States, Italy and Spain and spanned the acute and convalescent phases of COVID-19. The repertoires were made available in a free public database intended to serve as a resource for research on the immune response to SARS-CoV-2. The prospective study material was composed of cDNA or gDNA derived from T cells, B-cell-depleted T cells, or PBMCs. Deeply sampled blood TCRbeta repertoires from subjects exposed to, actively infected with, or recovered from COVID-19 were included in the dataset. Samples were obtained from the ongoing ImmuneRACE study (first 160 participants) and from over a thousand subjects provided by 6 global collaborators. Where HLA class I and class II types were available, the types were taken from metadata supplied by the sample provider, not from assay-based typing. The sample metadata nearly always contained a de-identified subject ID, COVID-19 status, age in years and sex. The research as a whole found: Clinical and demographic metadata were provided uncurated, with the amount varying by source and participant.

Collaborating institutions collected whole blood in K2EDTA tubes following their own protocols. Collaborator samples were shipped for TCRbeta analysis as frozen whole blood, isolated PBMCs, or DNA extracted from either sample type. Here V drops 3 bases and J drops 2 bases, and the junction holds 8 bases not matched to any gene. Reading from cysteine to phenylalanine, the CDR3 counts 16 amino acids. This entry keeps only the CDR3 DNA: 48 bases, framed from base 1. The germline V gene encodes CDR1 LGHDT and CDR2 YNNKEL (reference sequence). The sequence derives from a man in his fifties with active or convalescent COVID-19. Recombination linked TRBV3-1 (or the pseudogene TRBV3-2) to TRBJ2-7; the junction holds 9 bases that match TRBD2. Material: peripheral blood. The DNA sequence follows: TGTGCCAGCAGCCAGAGAACTAGCGGGTTCGCCTACGAGCAGTACTTC. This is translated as CASSQRTSGFAYEQYF.